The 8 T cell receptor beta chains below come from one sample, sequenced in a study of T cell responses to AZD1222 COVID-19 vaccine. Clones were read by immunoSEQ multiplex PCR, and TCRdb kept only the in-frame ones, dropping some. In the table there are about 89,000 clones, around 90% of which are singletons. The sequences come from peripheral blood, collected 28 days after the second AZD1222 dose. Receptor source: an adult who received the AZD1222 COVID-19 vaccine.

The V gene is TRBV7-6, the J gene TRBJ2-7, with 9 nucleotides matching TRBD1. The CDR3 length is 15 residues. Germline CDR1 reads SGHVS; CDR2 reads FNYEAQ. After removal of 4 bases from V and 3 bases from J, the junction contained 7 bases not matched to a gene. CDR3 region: CASSSGTGPFYEQYF. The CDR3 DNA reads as TGTGCCAGCAGCTCCGGGACAGGGCCTTTCTACGAGCAGTACTTC.

CDR3 loop: CASSRTGALTEAFF. The CDR3 bases are TGTGCCAGTAGTAGGACAGGGGCTCTCACTGAAGCTTTCTTT. This chain links TRBV19 with TRBJ1-1; the match to TRBD1 covers 9 bases. V was clipped by 4 bases and J by 4 bases; unmatched bases: 4. The germline gives CDR1 LNHDA, CDR2 SQIVND (reference sequence). CDR3 length: 14 amino acids.

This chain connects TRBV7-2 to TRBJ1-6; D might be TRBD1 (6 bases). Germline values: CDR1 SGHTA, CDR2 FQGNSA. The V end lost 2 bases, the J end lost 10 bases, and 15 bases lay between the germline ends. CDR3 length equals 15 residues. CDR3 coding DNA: TGTGCCAGCAGCTTATCTTGGGGGGCTGACTCACCCCTCCACTTT. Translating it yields CASSLSWGADSPLHF.

CDR3 DNA: TGTGCCACCAGTTCTCTAGCCAAAAACATTCAGTACTTC. This encodes CATSSLAKNIQYF. The V call is TRBV24-1, the J call TRBJ2-4, with D unclear. The V and J ends lost 6 bases and 0 bases respectively, with 5 bases between them. CDR3 length equals 13 residues. Germline V lookup: CDR1 KGHDR, CDR2 SFDVKD.

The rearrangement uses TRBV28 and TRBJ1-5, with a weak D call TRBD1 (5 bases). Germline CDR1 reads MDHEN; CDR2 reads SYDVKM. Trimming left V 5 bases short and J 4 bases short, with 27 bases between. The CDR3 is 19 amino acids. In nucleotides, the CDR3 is TGTGCCAGCAGTCAATCCCCGGGACTAGGGAGCCTATGGAATCAGCCCCAGCATTTT. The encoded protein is CASSQSPGLGSLWNQPQHF.

The DNA for the CDR3 is TGTGCCAGCAGTTGGGGACAGGGTTGGTCTGGCTACACCTTC. As protein: CASSWGQGWSGYTF. This chain links TRBV27 with TRBJ1-2, with 9 bases that match TRBD1. Germline V gene data show CDR1 as MNHEY and CDR2 as SMNVEV (reference sequence). This CDR3 region has 14 residues. Trimming cost V 4 bases and J 7 bases; bases outside gene matches: 7.

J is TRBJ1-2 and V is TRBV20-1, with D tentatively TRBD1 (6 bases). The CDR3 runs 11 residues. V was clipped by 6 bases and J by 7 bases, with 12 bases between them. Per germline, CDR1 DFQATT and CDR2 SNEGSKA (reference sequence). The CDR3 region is CSARAGVGYTF. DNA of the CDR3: TGCAGTGCCCGCGCAGGGGTTGGCTACACCTTC.

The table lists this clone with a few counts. Here the CDR3 reads CASSESAITEAFF. The CDR3 nucleotides read TGCGCCAGCAGTGAGTCTGCCATCACTGAAGCTTTCTTT. The genes are TRBV10-1 and TRBJ1-1; D call uncertain. CDR1 is WNHNN and CDR2 is SYGVQD in the germline V gene (reference sequence). This CDR3 region has 13 residues. The V and J ends lost 0 bases and 4 bases respectively, with 6 bases between them.